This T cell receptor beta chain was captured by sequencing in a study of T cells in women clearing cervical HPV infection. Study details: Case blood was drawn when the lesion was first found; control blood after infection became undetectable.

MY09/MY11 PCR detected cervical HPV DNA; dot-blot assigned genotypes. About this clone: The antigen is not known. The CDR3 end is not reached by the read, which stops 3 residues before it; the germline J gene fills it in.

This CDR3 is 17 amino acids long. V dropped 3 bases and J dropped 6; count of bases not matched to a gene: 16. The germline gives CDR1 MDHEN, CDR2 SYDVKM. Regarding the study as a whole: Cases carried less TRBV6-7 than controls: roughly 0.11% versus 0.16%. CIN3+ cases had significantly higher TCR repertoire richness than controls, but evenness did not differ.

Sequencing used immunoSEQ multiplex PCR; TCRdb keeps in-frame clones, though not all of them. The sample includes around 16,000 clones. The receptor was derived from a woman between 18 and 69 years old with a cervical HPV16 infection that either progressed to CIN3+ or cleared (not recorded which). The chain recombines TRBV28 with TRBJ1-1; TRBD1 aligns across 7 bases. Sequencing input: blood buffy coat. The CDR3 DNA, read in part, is TGTGCCAGCAGTTTCCAGACCCCGGGACAGTCTCGACCTGAA. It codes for CASSFQTPGQSRPE. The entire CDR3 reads CASSFQTPGQSRPEAFF.